This T cell receptor beta chain was identified in a study of healthy donors' naive CD4 and CD8 T cells. About the study: Donors spanned ages 20-25, 40-50 and 60-70 years, half female.

This clonotype has a handful of counts. Its antigen is undetermined. CDR3 length: 16 residues. V gave up 0 bases and J gave up 0 bases, with 10 bases separating them. CDR1 is MNHEY, CDR2 SVGAGI, per germline. Regarding the study as a whole: Negatively charged CDR3s marked CD8+ lineage; positively charged CDR3s marked CD4+ lineage. Naive CD4+ and CD8+ cells reportedly differed in usage of most V and J genes.

TCR libraries were built from 500 to 550 ng of total RNA by linear amplification. In the original workflow: 78,498 TCR alpha transcripts were sequenced from about 5 healthy donors. MiXCR was run by TCRdb on the reads, yielding one entry per CDR3 protein. Here the V and J calls rest on TCRdb's processing, not on the authors' analysis. The table includes about 200,000 distinct CDR3 sequences, 65% to 80% detected once. The chain combines TRBV6-5 with TRBJ2-3; D unclear. The sample consisted of naive CD4+ and CD8+ T cells sorted from blood, pooled from several donors. This clonotype originated in a pool of human donors in good health; the sample pools cells from several healthy donors. This CDR3 is CASSYSASSSTDTQYF. DNA for the CDR3: TGTGCCAGCAGTTACTCGGCCAGCTCTAGCACAGATACGCAGTATTTT.